This T cell receptor beta chain originates from a study of lymphopenia after photon versus proton radiotherapy. Overall study results and limits: Survival link was tested only in deceased patients; proton benefit remains a possibility. Under photons, naive T cells and diversity fell while effector/memory populations rose. After lymphocyte nadir, photon-treated repertoires showed oligoclonal expansion, especially CD8+ Temra.

V lost 0 bases and J lost 4, with 9 bases in between. This CDR3 comprises 14 residues. Germline V gene data show CDR1 as SEHNR and CDR2 as FQNEAQ (reference sequence). As concerns this clone: As yet, its antigen is unknown.

Measured with immunoSEQ multiplex PCR; TCRdb has only the in-frame clones, and not every one. This sample has around 63,000 clones, with 75% to 90% found just once. The sequenced sample was peripheral blood, obtained from a patient treated with proton-based radiotherapy. The chain uses TRBV7-9 and TRBJ1-2; D is uncertain. The sequence was collected from a man at least 80 years old with esophageal cancer. The CDR3 coding sequence is TGTGCCAGCAGCTTAGCAGCGGAGGCCTATGGCTACACCTTC. Encoded protein: CASSLAAEAYGYTF.